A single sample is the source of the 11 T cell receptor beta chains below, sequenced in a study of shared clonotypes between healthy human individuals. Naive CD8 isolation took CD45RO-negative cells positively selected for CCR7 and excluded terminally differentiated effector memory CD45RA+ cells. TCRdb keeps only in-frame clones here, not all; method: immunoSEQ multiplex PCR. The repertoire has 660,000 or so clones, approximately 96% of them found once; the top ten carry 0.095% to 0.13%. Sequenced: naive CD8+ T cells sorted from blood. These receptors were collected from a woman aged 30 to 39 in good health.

The CDR3 DNA sequence: TGTGCCAGCAGTTTCCCCCGACAGGGAGGGAACACTGAAGCTTTCTTT. Encoded protein: CASSFPRQGGNTEAFF. The V and J genes are TRBV28 and TRBJ1-1; 7 positions agree with TRBD1. J lost 1 base, V lost 3 bases, and 8 bases had no gene match. CDR3 length: 16 amino acids. CDR1 is MDHEN, CDR2 SYDVKM, per germline.

The CDR3 nucleotides are TGTGCCAGCTCACCCACCTATGACAGGGATGGCGGAGATACGCAGTATTTT. Its protein is CASSPTYDRDGGDTQYF. The chain recombines TRBV18 with TRBJ2-3, with 7 bases fitting TRBD1. This CDR3 has 17 amino acids. CDR1 KGHSH and CDR2 LQKENI come from the germline V gene. V was clipped by 3 bases and J by 5 bases; unmatched bases: 14.

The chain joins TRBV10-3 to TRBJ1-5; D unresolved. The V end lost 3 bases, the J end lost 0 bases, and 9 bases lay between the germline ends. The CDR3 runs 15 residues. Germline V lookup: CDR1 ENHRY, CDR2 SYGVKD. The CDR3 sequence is CAISDWPSSNQPQHF. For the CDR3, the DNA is TGTGCCATCAGTGATTGGCCATCTAGCAATCAGCCCCAGCATTTT.

The CDR3 loop is CASSSQNYHDDGYTF. CDR3 DNA sequence: TGTGCCAGCAGTTCCCAGAACTATCACGATGACGGCTACACCTTC. The chain uses TRBV27 and TRBJ1-2, with D unresolved. This CDR3 region has 15 residues. Germline V gene sequence: CDR1 MNHEY, CDR2 SMNVEV (reference sequence). V lost 4 bases and J lost 8, with 20 bases in between.

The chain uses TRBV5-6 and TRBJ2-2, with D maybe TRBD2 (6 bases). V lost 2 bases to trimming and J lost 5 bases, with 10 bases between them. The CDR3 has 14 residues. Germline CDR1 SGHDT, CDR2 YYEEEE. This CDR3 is CASSFSAGTGELFF. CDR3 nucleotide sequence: TGTGCCAGCAGCTTCTCTGCGGGAACCGGGGAGCTGTTTTTT.

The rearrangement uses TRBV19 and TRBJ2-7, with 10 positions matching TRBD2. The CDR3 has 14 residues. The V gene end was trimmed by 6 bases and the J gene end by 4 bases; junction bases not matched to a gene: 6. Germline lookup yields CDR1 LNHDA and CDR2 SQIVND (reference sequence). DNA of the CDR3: TGTGCCAGTAGCCCGGCTAGCGGGAGTTACGAGCAGTACTTC. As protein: CASSPASGSYEQYF.

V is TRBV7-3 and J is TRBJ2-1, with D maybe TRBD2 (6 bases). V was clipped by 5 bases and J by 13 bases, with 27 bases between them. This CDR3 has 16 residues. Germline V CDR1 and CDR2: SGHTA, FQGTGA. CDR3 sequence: CASSVIGGPNDSEQFF. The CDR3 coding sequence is TGTGCCAGCAGCGTAATCGGAGGGCCGAATGATAGTGAACAGTTCTTC.

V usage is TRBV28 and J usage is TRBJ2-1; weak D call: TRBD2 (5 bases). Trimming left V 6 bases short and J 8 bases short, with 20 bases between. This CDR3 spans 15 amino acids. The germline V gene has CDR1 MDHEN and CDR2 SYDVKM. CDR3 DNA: TGTGCCAGCAGCCCCGGGGTTTCGGGTCGGGATGAGCAGTTCTTC. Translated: CASSPGVSGRDEQFF. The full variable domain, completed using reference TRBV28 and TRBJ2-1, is DVKVTQSSRYLVKRTGEKVFLECVQDMDHENMFWYRQDPGLGLRLIYFSYDVKMKEKGDIPEGYSVSREKKERFSLILESASTNQTSMYLCASSPGVSGRDEQFFGPGTRLTVL.

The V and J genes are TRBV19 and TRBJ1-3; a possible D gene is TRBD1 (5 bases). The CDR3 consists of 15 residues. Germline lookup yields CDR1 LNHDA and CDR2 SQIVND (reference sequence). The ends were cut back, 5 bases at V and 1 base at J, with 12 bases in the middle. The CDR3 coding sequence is TGTGCCAGTAGTGGACTGGGGGTTTCTGGAAACACCATATATTTT. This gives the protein CASSGLGVSGNTIYF.

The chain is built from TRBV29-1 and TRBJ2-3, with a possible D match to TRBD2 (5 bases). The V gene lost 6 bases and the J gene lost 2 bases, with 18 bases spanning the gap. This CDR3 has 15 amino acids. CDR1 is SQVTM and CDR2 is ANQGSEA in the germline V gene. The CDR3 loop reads CSVPPLGAPTDTQYF. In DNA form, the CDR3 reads TGCAGCGTCCCCCCCCTGGGAGCGCCCACAGATACGCAGTATTTT.

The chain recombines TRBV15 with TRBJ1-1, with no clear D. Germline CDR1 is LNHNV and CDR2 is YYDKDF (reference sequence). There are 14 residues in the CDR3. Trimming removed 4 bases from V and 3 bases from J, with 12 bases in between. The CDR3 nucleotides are TGTGCCACCAGCATAGTCGAGGGTGACACTGAAGCTTTCTTT. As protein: CATSIVEGDTEAFF.